The T cell receptor (beta chain) described here comes from a study of cytomegalovirus exposure and HLA in healthy donors. Study-wide points: Published work reported that the classifier diagnosed cytomegalovirus status with high specificity and sensitivity. Compared with the roughly 700-donor mean, an Asian-associated ancestry cluster reportedly had fewer N-insertions, according to a later analysis. It was likely that a cluster of highly shared sequence variants was a sequencing artifact. The presence/absence work took it that sequencing depth was about the same across donors.

A word on this clone: The antigen remains unidentified.

Germline V gene data show CDR1 as SGHNT and CDR2 as YYREEE (reference sequence). The CDR3 has 14 residues. Trimming took 2 bases from V and 2 from J; bases not matched to a gene: 1. The PCR made use of 60 Vbeta and 13 Jbeta primers. Assay used: immunoSEQ multiplex PCR; TCRdb lists only in-frame clones, some missing. The profile covers over 100,000 clones, with roughly 63% appearing a single time and approximately 11% taken by the ten largest. This rearrangement joins TRBV5-4 to TRBJ2-1; TRBD2 agrees at 7 bases. Specimen: PBMCs. This clonotype originated in a man aged 35-49 years in good health and CMV-seropositive. The CDR3 protein is CASSFGRPYNEQFF. CDR3 nucleotides: TGTGCCAGCAGCTTCGGGAGGCCCTACAATGAGCAGTTCTTC.